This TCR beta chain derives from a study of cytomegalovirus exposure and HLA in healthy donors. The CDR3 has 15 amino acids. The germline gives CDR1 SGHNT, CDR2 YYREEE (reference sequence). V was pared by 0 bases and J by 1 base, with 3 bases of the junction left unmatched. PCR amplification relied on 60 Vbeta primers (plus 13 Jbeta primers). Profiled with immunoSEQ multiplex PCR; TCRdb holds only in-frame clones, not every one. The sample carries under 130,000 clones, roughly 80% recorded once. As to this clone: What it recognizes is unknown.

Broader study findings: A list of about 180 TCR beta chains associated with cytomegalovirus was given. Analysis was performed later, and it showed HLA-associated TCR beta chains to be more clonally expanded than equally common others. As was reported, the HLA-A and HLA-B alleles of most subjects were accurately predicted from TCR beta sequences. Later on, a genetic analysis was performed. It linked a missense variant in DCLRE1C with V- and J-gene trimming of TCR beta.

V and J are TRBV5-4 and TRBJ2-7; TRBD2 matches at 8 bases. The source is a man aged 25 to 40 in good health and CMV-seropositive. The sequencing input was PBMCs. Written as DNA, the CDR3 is TGTGCCAGCAGCTTGGCGAGCGGGGGATCCTACGAGCAGTACTTC. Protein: CASSLASGGSYEQYF.